This T cell receptor (beta chain) was found in a study of blood T cell repertoires in COVID-19 (TCRdb year 2020). Broadly, across the study: Samples covering the acute and convalescent phases of COVID-19 were provided by collaborators in the United States, Italy and Spain. The material from the prospective study consisted of cDNA or gDNA derived from T cells, B-cell-depleted T cells, or PBMCs. The dataset comprised deeply sampled blood TCRbeta repertoires from subjects exposed to, actively infected with, or recovered from COVID-19. The repertoires were released in a freely available public database meant as a resource for research on the immune response to SARS-CoV-2. Samples were obtained from the ongoing ImmuneRACE study (first 160 participants) and from over 1,000 subjects provided by 6 global collaborators. A de-identified subject ID, COVID-19 status, age in years and sex were almost always included in the sample metadata. HLA class I and class II types, where available, came from metadata supplied by the sample provider rather than from assay-based typing. What the research found in general, with its limitations: How much clinical and demographic metadata was included differed by source and by participant, and the metadata was provided uncurated.

Comments on this clone: It lacks a known antigen. One base away there is no much larger clone; base qualities are not given.

Participants in the prospective study were enrolled through a virtual design, were aged about 18 to 100 years, and lived in 20 to 30 United States geographic areas. To assign participants to cohorts, the prospective study relied on clinical history that participants themselves reported in a screening survey and a study questionnaire. Exposed participants were defined as having been in contact with someone with a PCR-confirmed or clinician-diagnosed COVID-19 case within 2 weeks of study entry. Each participant in the prospective study had whole blood, serum and a nasopharyngeal or oropharyngeal swab collected by mobile phlebotomists. Participants in the prospective study had the option to provide additional blood draws and questionnaires over a roughly 2-month period. Blood samples from the prospective study were shipped frozen or at room temperature prior to DNA extraction. CDR1 is given as SNHLY and CDR2 as FYNNEI, both from the germline V gene. V drops 7 bases and J drops 5 bases, leaving 15 bases in between. From the cysteine up to the phenylalanine, the CDR3 has a length of 13 residues. Only the CDR3 portion is preserved as DNA: 39 bases, with reading frame beginning at the first base.

The immunoSEQ Assay, a bias-controlled multiplex PCR, was used to amplify TCRbeta CDR3 regions from genomic DNA. For the original study's pipeline: Within the assay, amplification of reference gene primers was used to estimate how many nucleated cells each sample contained. To quantify the absolute abundance of each unique TCRbeta CDR3 rearrangement, sequence reads were collapsed and filtered. For each sample, productive Simpson clonality was calculated by taking the square root of Simpson's diversity index across productive rearrangements. TCRdb limited this immuneACCESS table to in-frame rearrangements with V and J called. A share of clones is missing; checked studies link under half to unresolved V genes, and the rest is unexplained. The V and J calls and the clone size are those of that table, but D and trimming were determined from the DNA. In all, the sample holds around 400,000 clones, and approximately 90% of those were seen once. The ten largest make up more than 0.85% of the sample.

The rearrangement combines TRBV2 with TRBJ2-7; TRBD1 is possibly the D segment (5 matching bases). Sequenced: PBMCs or T cells enriched from blood (not recorded which). This receptor was identified in a woman aged 40 to 50 who had been exposed to COVID-19. CDR3 protein: CASTLGVYNEQYF. The DNA sequence is TGTGCCAGCACTTTAGGGGTATATAACGAGCAGTACTTC.